These 29 T cell receptor beta chains originate from one sample sequenced in a study of T cells in tuberculosis. Regarding time point: new active TB diagnosis, blood taken before or within 7 days of starting treatment. Profiling relied on immunoSEQ multiplex PCR, and the TCRdb table lists in-frame clones only, not all of them. The data show around 30,000 clones, 93% seen once. Sequences were derived from PBMCs, sampled at tuberculosis diagnosis. All receptors derive from an adult with tuberculosis.

The chain recombines TRBV27 with TRBJ2-5, with a weak D call TRBD2 (5 bases). Trimming shortened V by 5 bases and J by 5 bases, and 15 bases separated the two germline ends. CDR1 is MNHEY and CDR2 is SMNVEV in the germline V gene (reference sequence). The CDR3 runs to 14 residues. This chain's CDR3 is CASSPAASPETQYF. CDR3 DNA sequence: TGTGCCAGCAGTCCAGCGGCGTCGCCGGAGACCCAGTACTTC.

CDR3 in amino acids: CACKQGAETQYF. The CDR3, as DNA: TGTGCCTGTAAACAGGGGGCAGAGACCCAGTACTTC. The rearrangement uses TRBV30 and TRBJ2-5, with TRBD1 identical over 9 bases. In germline, CDR1 is GTSNPN, CDR2 SVGIG (reference sequence). There are 12 residues in the CDR3. The J segment lost 4 bases and the V segment lost 6 bases, leaving 3 bases of the junction unmatched.

The rearrangement links TRBV6-1 to TRBJ2-3, with TRBD2 as a possible D gene (6 bases). This CDR3 is built from 15 residues. CDR1 and CDR2 from the germline V gene are MNHNS and SASEGT. V lost 8 bases, J lost 6 bases, and 21 bases lay in between. CDR3 in DNA: TGTGCCAGCGCACTTGGGGGGACTGAGGCCGATACGCAGTATTTT. Encoded protein: CASALGGTEADTQYF.

This chain joins TRBV9 and TRBJ2-1; TRBD2 matches 7 bases. The V gene's germline CDR1 is SGDLS and CDR2 YYNGEE. V shed 0 bases, J shed 1 base, and the junction held 4 bases outside the gene matches. The CDR3 has 16 residues. The CDR3 DNA sequence: TGTGCCAGCAGCGTAGGAGGCGGGAGTTCCTACAATGAGCAGTTCTTC. Translating it yields CASSVGGGSSYNEQFF.

The chain recombines TRBV4-1 with TRBJ2-4; tentative D call: TRBD1 (6 bases). The CDR3 length is 15 residues. Between the trimmed V and J ends, which lost 3 bases and 3 bases, there was a span of 12 bases. In germline, CDR1 is MGHRA, CDR2 YSYEKL. The CDR3 DNA is TGCGCCAGCAGCCAGGGGGCCTGGGGCAAAAACATTCAGTACTTC. As protein: CASSQGAWGKNIQYF.

The CDR3 protein is CASSYSWAGSGNTIYF. The CDR3 DNA is TGTGCCAGCAGTTACTCGTGGGCGGGCTCTGGAAACACCATATATTTT. The chain joins TRBV6-5 to TRBJ1-3, with D hard to call. Trimming removed 0 bases at V and 0 bases at J, with 9 bases between. CDR3 length: 16 residues. CDR1 is MNHEY, CDR2 SVGAGI, per germline.

The chain recombines TRBV28 with TRBJ2-7, with TRBD1 matching over 7 bases. Germline V gene sequence: CDR1 MDHEN, CDR2 SYDVKM. The J segment lost 3 bases and the V segment lost 5 bases, leaving 7 bases of the junction unmatched. The CDR3 runs 14 residues. The CDR3 region is CASSPKQGFYEQYF. Written as DNA, the CDR3 is TGTGCCAGCAGTCCAAAACAGGGGTTCTACGAGCAGTACTTC.

The J gene is TRBJ2-2, the V gene TRBV5-1, with 9 bases fitting TRBD2. Germline V gene lookup returns CDR1 SGHRS and CDR2 YFSETQ. This CDR3 contains 16 residues. J gave up 2 bases and V 2 bases, and 4 bases lay outside the gene matches. Here the CDR3 DNA reads TGCGCCAGCAGCTTCCAAGCGGGAGGTAACACCGGGGAGCTGTTTTTT. Translating it yields CASSFQAGGNTGELFF.

This clone is a singleton in its sample. The chain links TRBV29-1 to TRBJ1-4, with D possibly TRBD1 on 6 matching bases. Germline CDR1 SQVTM, CDR2 ANQGSEA. This CDR3 has 13 residues. This CDR3 reads CRAGDIGNEKLFF. Written as DNA, the CDR3 is TGCAGAGCTGGGGACATCGGTAATGAAAAACTGTTTTTT. Supplemented by reference TRBV29-1 and TRBJ1-4, the full variable domain reads SAVISQKPSRDICQRGTSLTIQCQVDSQVTMMFWYRQQPGQSLTLIATANQGSEATYESGFVIDKFPISRPNLTFSTLTVSNMSPEDSSIYLCRAGDIGNEKLFFGSGTQLSVL.

The chain recombines TRBV5-1 with TRBJ2-5; 12 bases align to TRBD1. Germline V lookup: CDR1 SGHRS, CDR2 YFSETQ. This CDR3 region has 16 residues. Losses at the gene ends were 2 bases for V and 3 bases for J; bases not matched to a gene: 5. In nucleotides, the CDR3 is TGCGCCAGCAGCTTAGGGACAGGGGGCGTGAAAGAGACCCAGTACTTC. Amino acids: CASSLGTGGVKETQYF.

This chain links TRBV28 with TRBJ2-1; TRBD1 is a possible D gene (5 bases). The CDR3 consists of 15 residues. Trimming pared 3 bases from V and 3 bases from J, leaving 12 bases between. Germline V gene data show CDR1 as MDHEN and CDR2 as SYDVKM. The CDR3 DNA follows: TGTGCCAGCAGTTTGTCCCAGGGAAGCTACAATGAGCAGTTCTTC. This sequence encodes CASSLSQGSYNEQFF.

V usage is TRBV27 and J usage is TRBJ2-3; 9 nucleotides match TRBD2. V shed 2 bases and J 3 bases; nucleotides not matched to a gene: 15. In germline, CDR1 is MNHEY, CDR2 SMNVEV (reference sequence). The CDR3 consists of 19 residues. CDR3 loop: CASSLPATISGRWTDTQYF. The CDR3 DNA follows: TGTGCCAGCAGTTTACCGGCCACCATAAGCGGGAGGTGGACAGATACGCAGTATTTT.

The chain carries TRBV5-1 and TRBJ2-7, with D possibly being TRBD2 (6 bases). The V gene's germline CDR1 is SGHRS and CDR2 YFSETQ. The V end was cut by 4 bases, the J end by 4 bases, with 12 bases between. This CDR3 spans 13 amino acids. The CDR3 nucleotides are TGCGCCAGCAGCCCCCGCGGGGATTACGAGCAGTACTTC. This translates into CASSPRGDYEQYF.

The chain employs TRBV11-2 and TRBJ2-1, with D possibly TRBD2 on 6 matching bases. This CDR3 spans 13 amino acids. Trimming removed 3 bases at V and 9 bases at J, with 12 bases between. In germline, CDR1 is SGHAT, CDR2 FQNNGV. The DNA for the CDR3 is TGTGCCAGCAGCTTGAGCCAGGGAGGTGAGCAGTTCTTC. This sequence encodes CASSLSQGGEQFF.

This chain uses TRBV2 with TRBJ2-7; TRBD1 aligns across 8 bases. Germline V gene lookup returns CDR1 SNHLY and CDR2 FYNNEI. Germline trimming cut 3 bases from V and 0 bases from J; bases unmatched to any gene: 4. CDR3 length: 15 amino acids. CDR3 in amino acids: CASSDGQGNSYEQYF. CDR3 nucleotide sequence: TGTGCCAGCAGTGATGGACAGGGCAACTCCTACGAGCAGTACTTC.

The table lists this clone with a few counts. The rearrangement links TRBV11-2 to TRBJ1-1; 8 bases are shared with TRBD1. The germline CDR1 and CDR2 sequences are SGHAT and FQNNGV. V was pared by 5 bases and J by 7 bases, with 6 bases of the junction left unmatched. CDR3 length: 13 amino acids. The CDR3 coding sequence is TGTGCCAGCAGCCGTACAGGGGGGAGTGAAGCTTTCTTT. It codes for CASSRTGGSEAFF. Complete variable domain (other parts from reference TRBV11-2 and TRBJ1-1): EAGVAQSPRYKIIEKRQSVAFWCNPISGHATLYWYQQILGQGPKLLIQFQNNGVVDDSQLPKDRFSAERLKGVDSTLKIQPAKLEDSAVYLCASSRTGGSEAFFGQGTRLTVV.

Comment on this clone: Within the sample, other DNA sequences also encode this same CDR3. V usage is TRBV6-1 and J usage is TRBJ1-3; D is unresolved. The CDR3 totals 14 residues. Germline V gives CDR1 MNHNS, CDR2 SASEGT. V was trimmed by 2 bases and J by 0 bases, leaving 5 bases between them. DNA of the CDR3: TGTGCCAGCAGTGAACTAGCCTCTGGAAACACCATATATTTT. Its translation: CASSELASGNTIYF.

This clone came up once. The V call is TRBV4-1, the J call TRBJ2-7, with 7 bases matching TRBD1. Germline CDR1 reads MGHRA; CDR2 reads YSYEKL. The ends lost 3 bases at V and 5 bases at J; junction bases unmatched: 13. The CDR3 is made up of 16 amino acids. The CDR3 DNA reads as TGCGCCAGCAGCCAGGTGTTCGCGACAGGGAAGAACGAGCAGTACTTC. This gives the protein CASSQVFATGKNEQYF.

This rearrangement joins TRBV9 to TRBJ2-1, with TRBD2 matching 8 bases. Germline CDR1 reads SGDLS; CDR2 reads YYNGEE. Germline trimming cut 3 bases from V and 8 bases from J; bases unmatched to any gene: 10. The CDR3 is 15 amino acids. The CDR3 DNA is TGTGCCAGCAGCGGTAGCGGGACTAGGTCCGATGAGCAGTTCTTC. It yields the protein CASSGSGTRSDEQFF.

The chain uses TRBV5-1 and TRBJ2-2, with 10 positions matching TRBD1. Germline CDR1 and CDR2: SGHRS and YFSETQ. Trimming at V came to 2 bases and at J to 2 bases, leaving 9 bases not matched to a gene. This CDR3 region has 18 residues. The chain's CDR3 is CASSFGLRDRGNTGELFF. As DNA, the CDR3 is TGCGCCAGCAGCTTCGGTCTTAGGGACAGGGGCAACACCGGGGAGCTGTTTTTT.

The genes are TRBV19 and TRBJ2-1; 11 nucleotides agree with TRBD2. With 10 bases clipped from V and 9 bases from J, the junction kept 8 bases outside the gene matches. CDR1 and CDR2 from the germline V gene are LNHDA and SQIVND (reference sequence). This CDR3 is built from 13 residues. The CDR3 sequence is CATGASGGTEQFF. CDR3 DNA sequence: TGTGCCACCGGAGCTAGCGGGGGGACTGAGCAGTTCTTC.

V is TRBV20-1 and J is TRBJ2-7, with D maybe TRBD2 (6 bases). Trimming left V 5 bases short and J 3 bases short, with 8 bases between. The CDR3 spans 11 residues. In germline, CDR1 is DFQATT, CDR2 SNEGSKA (reference sequence). The CDR3 protein is CSAPRDYEQYF. The CDR3 coding sequence is TGCAGTGCTCCGCGGGACTACGAGCAGTACTTC.

V gene TRBV6-6 combines with J gene TRBJ1-6; TRBD1 agrees at 7 bases. The CDR3 has 14 amino acids. The trim removed 2 bases at V and 9 bases at J, leaving 4 bases unmatched. Germline CDR1 and CDR2: MNHNY and SVGAGI (reference sequence). CDR3 DNA sequence: TGTGCCAGCAGTTACCAGGGGGGAGGTTCACCCCTCCACTTT. Translating it yields CASSYQGGGSPLHF.

In this sample, this clone turned up a few times. This chain connects TRBV28 to TRBJ2-7, with 8 positions matching TRBD1. Germline V gene sequence: CDR1 MDHEN, CDR2 SYDVKM. This CDR3 has 19 amino acids. V was pared by 8 bases and J by 1 base, with 22 bases of the junction left unmatched. The CDR3 sequence: CASGPRLAGGYFGSYEQYF. CDR3 sequence (DNA): TGTGCCAGCGGCCCTAGACTGGCAGGGGGCTATTTTGGGTCCTACGAGCAGTACTTC.

This chain connects TRBV27 to TRBJ2-1; 14 nucleotides agree with TRBD2. V was pared by 5 bases and J by 9 bases, with 6 bases of the junction left unmatched. Germline V CDR1 and CDR2: MNHEY, SMNVEV (reference sequence). The length of the CDR3 is 15 residues. CDR3 nucleotides: TGTGCCAGCAGTCTCGGACTAGCGGGAGGAGCTGAGCAGTTCTTC. This sequence encodes CASSLGLAGGAEQFF.

V and J are TRBV7-6 and TRBJ2-2, with D hard to call. Germline lookup yields CDR1 SGHVS and CDR2 FNYEAQ. Trimming took off 7 bases at V and 6 bases at J, with 6 bases between the two ends. CDR3 length: 11 residues. DNA of the CDR3: TGTGCCAGCACTTCGGCCGGGGAGCTGTTTTTT. Translated, it gives CASTSAGELFF.

V usage is TRBV2 and J usage is TRBJ2-5, with a possible D match to TRBD1 (6 bases). The CDR3 covers 14 residues. The V gene's germline CDR1 is SNHLY and CDR2 FYNNEI. The V gene lost 6 bases and the J gene lost 2 bases, with 13 bases spanning the gap. CDR3 amino acids: CASSGATGQETQYF. In DNA form, the CDR3 reads TGTGCCAGCAGCGGAGCGACAGGACAAGAGACCCAGTACTTC.

The table lists this clone with a few counts. The genes are TRBV27 and TRBJ2-5; no definite D call. CDR1 MNHEY and CDR2 SMNVEV come from the germline V gene (reference sequence). The V end was cut by 1 base, the J end by 5 bases, with 11 bases between. The CDR3 extends over 14 amino acids. The CDR3 reads CASSLFPGAETQYF. The CDR3 DNA is TGTGCCAGCAGTTTATTCCCCGGAGCGGAGACCCAGTACTTC.

The rearrangement links TRBV14 to TRBJ1-2; D gene ambiguous. The CDR3 covers 17 residues. Trimming removed 0 bases from V and 4 bases from J, with 18 bases in between. Germline V lookup: CDR1 SGHDN, CDR2 FVKESK. Here the CDR3 DNA reads TGTGCCAGCAGCCAAGACTACCCCACGAACCCTTCCTATGGCTACACCTTC. Encoded protein: CASSQDYPTNPSYGYTF.